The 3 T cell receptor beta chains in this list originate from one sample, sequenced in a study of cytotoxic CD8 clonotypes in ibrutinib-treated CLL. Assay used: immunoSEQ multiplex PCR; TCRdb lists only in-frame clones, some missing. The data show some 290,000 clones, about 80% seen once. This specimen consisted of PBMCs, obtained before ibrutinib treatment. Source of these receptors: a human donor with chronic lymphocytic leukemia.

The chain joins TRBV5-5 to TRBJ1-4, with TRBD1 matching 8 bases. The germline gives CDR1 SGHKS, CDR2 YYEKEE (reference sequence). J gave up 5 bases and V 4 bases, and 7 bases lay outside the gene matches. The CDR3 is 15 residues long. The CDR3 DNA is TGTGCCAGCAGCACCTCAGGGGGCGCCAATGAAAAACTGTTTTTT. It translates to CASSTSGGANEKLFF.

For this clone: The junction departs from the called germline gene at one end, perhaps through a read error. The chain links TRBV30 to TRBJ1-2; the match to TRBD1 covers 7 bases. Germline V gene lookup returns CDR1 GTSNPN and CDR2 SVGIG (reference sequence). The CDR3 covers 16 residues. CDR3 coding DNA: TGTACCTGGAGTATCCCTGGGACAGCGCAGCACGTTGGCTACACCTTC. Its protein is CTWSIPGTAQHVGYTF.

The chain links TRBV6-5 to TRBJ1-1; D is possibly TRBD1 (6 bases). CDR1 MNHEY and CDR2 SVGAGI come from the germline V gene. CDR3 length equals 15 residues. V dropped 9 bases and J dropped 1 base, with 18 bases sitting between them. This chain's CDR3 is CASFGAGDTNTEAFF. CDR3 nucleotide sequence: TGTGCCAGTTTTGGGGCAGGGGACACGAACACTGAAGCTTTCTTT.